The rows below give T cell receptor beta chains drawn from one sample of a study of blood T cell repertoires in COVID-19. Measured with immunoSEQ multiplex PCR; TCRdb has only the in-frame clones, and not every one. The sample has some 270,000 clones; 89% are singletons. Material: peripheral blood. Source of these receptors: a woman between 40 and 55 years old who had recovered from COVID-19. The CDR3 runs from the conserved cysteine through the conserved F or W. A D gene is named only where the DNA matches it firmly. Rows may omit the clone size; those that give it use once, few, many or a size class.

clone_size,d_call,j_call,v_call,cdr3_aa,cdr3_nt
-,TRBD1,TRBJ1-5,TRBV24-1,CATSDRDRANQPQHF,TGTGCCACCAGTGATCGGGACAGGGCAAATCAGCCCCAGCATTTT
-,-,TRBJ1-6,TRBV12-5,CASGNLGDSPLHF,TGTGCTAGTGGTAATCTCGGGGATTCACCCCTCCACTTT
once,-,TRBJ2-3,TRBV6-5,CASRRADLGTDTQYF,TGTGCCAGCAGGAGAGCGGACTTAGGAACAGATACGCAGTATTTT
-,TRBD2,TRBJ2-7,TRBV29-1,CSVEDMGGVYEQYF,TGCAGCGTTGAAGATATGGGGGGGGTCTACGAGCAGTACTTC
-,-,TRBJ2-1,TRBV6-5,CASGPQAGPYNEQFF,TGTGCCAGCGGGCCCCAGGCGGGCCCCTACAATGAGCAGTTCTTC
-,TRBD1,TRBJ1-5,TRBV28,CASSAWTGYSNQPQHF,TGTGCCAGCAGTGCCTGGACAGGGTATAGCAATCAGCCCCAGCATTTT
-,TRBD2,TRBJ2-1,TRBV7-9,CASLLAGGNEQFF,TGTGCCAGCCTACTAGCGGGGGGTAATGAGCAGTTCTTC
-,TRBD2,TRBJ2-4,TRBV18,CASSKSGTSGGAKNIQYF,TGTGCCAGCTCAAAGTCCGGGACTAGCGGAGGGGCCAAAAACATTCAGTACTTC
-,-,TRBJ2-1,TRBV13,CASSPDSYNEQFF,TGTGCCAGCAGCCCCGACAGTTACAATGAGCAGTTCTTC
-,-,TRBJ2-2,TRBV4-1,CASSQDYGTGELFF,TGCGCCAGCAGCCAAGATTACGGGACCGGGGAGCTGTTTTTT
-,-,TRBJ2-7,TRBV3-1/TRBV3-2,CASSQVTSRDYEQYF,TGTGCCAGCAGCCAAGTAACTAGCAGGGACTACGAGCAGTACTTC
-,-,TRBJ2-5,TRBV6-5,CASTLLWAGGETQYF,TGTGCCAGCACCCTTCTCTGGGCAGGGGGGGAGACCCAGTACTTC
few,TRBD2,TRBJ2-3,TRBV4-3,CASSLSHPSGSSTDTQYF,TGCGCCAGCAGCCTGTCACACCCTAGCGGGAGTAGCACAGATACGCAGTATTTT
-,-,TRBJ2-2,TRBV10-2,CASSGLTGWTGELFF,TGCGCCAGCAGTGGATTGACAGGCTGGACCGGGGAGCTGTTTTTT
-,-,TRBJ1-6,TRBV13,CASSSQILYSPLHF,TGTGCCAGCAGCTCCCAGATTCTTTATTCACCCCTCCACTTT
-,-,TRBJ2-7,TRBV11-2,CASSLSGEGEQYF,TGTGCCAGCAGCTTATCAGGGGAGGGCGAGCAGTACTTC
once,-,TRBJ2-1,TRBV21-1,CASSKGRPSGPPPPREQFF,TGTGCCAGCAGCAAAGGAAGGCCTAGCGGCCCCCCCCCTCCCCGTGAGCAGTTCTTC
-,-,TRBJ1-3,TRBV5-1,CASSPGILIDTIYF,TGCGCCAGCAGTCCCGGGATCTTGATAGACACCATATATTTT
-,TRBD1,TRBJ1-6,TRBV6-5,CASSTGQGAYSPLHF,TGTGCCAGCAGTACCGGACAGGGGGCTTATTCACCCCTCCACTTT
-,-,TRBJ1-5,TRBV6-2/TRBV6-3,CASSRPARPGDQPQHF,TGTGCCAGCAGTCGTCCCGCCCGCCCAGGGGATCAGCCCCAGCATTTT
-,TRBD1,TRBJ2-7,TRBV19,CASSIKDRAGEQYF,TGTGCCAGTAGTATCAAGGACAGGGCGGGCGAGCAGTACTTC
-,-,TRBJ1-2,TRBV6-4,CASSEGAYSGYTF,TGTGCCAGCAGTGAGGGGGCATATAGTGGCTACACCTTC
-,-,TRBJ1-2,TRBV7-8,CASSFRGEVMGGYTF,TGTGCCAGCAGCTTTCGCGGGGAGGTGATGGGTGGCTACACCTTC
-,-,TRBJ1-1,TRBV7-7,CASSLQGNTEAFF,TGTGCCAGCAGCTTGCAGGGGAACACTGAAGCTTTCTTT
-,TRBD1,TRBJ1-4,TRBV6-5,CASSLDRDDEKLFF,TGTGCCAGCAGCCTCGACAGGGACGATGAAAAACTGTTTTTT
-,-,TRBJ2-7,TRBV5-5,CASSLAAGGRYEQYF,TGTGCCAGCAGCTTGGCCGCTGGGGGCAGGTACGAGCAGTACTTC
-,-,TRBJ2-5,TRBV21-1,CASSKATGETQYF,TGTGCCAGCAGCAAAGCGACAGGAGAGACCCAGTACTTC
-,-,TRBJ2-4,TRBV5-1,CASSLASGLIKNIQYF,TGCGCCAGCAGCCTTGCCTCGGGTCTCATCAAAAACATTCAGTACTTC
-,-,TRBJ1-6,TRBV7-9,CASSSRQEDSPLHF,TGTGCCAGCAGCTCACGACAGGAAGATTCACCCCTCCACTTT
-,-,TRBJ2-1,TRBV27,CASSRTPYNEQFF,TGTGCCAGCAGTAGGACACCCTACAATGAGCAGTTCTTC
once,-,TRBJ1-5,TRBV3-1/TRBV3-2,CASSQDGKSNQPQHF,TGTGCCAGCAGCCAAGACGGGAAGAGCAATCAGCCCCAGCATTTT
-,TRBD1,TRBJ1-2,TRBV28,CASSLFGGQGYGYTF,TGTGCCAGCAGTTTATTCGGAGGACAGGGGTATGGCTACACCTTC
-,-,TRBJ2-1,TRBV29-1,CSVSTSEQFF,TGCAGCGTGAGTACTAGTGAGCAGTTCTTC
-,-,TRBJ2-1,TRBV7-9,CASSPVAGSYNEQFF,TGTGCCAGCAGCCCTGTAGCTGGATCCTACAATGAGCAGTTCTTC
-,-,TRBJ1-2,TRBV6-5,CASSWTDQPYGYTF,TGTGCCAGCAGTTGGACAGACCAACCCTATGGCTACACCTTC
-,TRBD2,TRBJ2-2,TRBV7-2,CASSVTSGVNGELFF,TGTGCCAGCAGCGTGACTAGCGGGGTGAACGGGGAGCTGTTTTTT
-,-,TRBJ2-1,TRBV9,CASSGSGGVGNEQFF,TGTGCCAGCAGCGGGTCCGGAGGAGTGGGGAATGAGCAGTTCTTC
-,TRBD2,TRBJ2-3,TRBV7-6,CASSLGTSGRTDTQYF,TGTGCCAGCAGCCTGGGGACTAGCGGGAGGACAGATACGCAGTATTTT
-,TRBD1,TRBJ2-2,TRBV11-2,CASSRLGTEQNTGELFF,TGTGCCAGCAGTAGATTAGGGACAGAACAAAACACCGGGGAGCTGTTTTTT
-,-,TRBJ1-3,TRBV27,CASGTVIRSSGNTIYF,TGTGCCAGCGGTACAGTTATTCGAAGCTCTGGAAACACCATATATTTT
-,-,TRBJ2-5,TRBV5-1,CASSLATMSQETQYF,TGCGCCAGCAGCTTGGCCACGATGAGCCAAGAGACCCAGTACTTC
-,-,TRBJ2-1,TRBV21-1,CASRTGLAGVLQFF,TGTGCCAGCAGGACAGGACTAGCGGGAGTTTTGCAGTTCTTC
-,-,TRBJ2-7,TRBV20-1,CSASIGRGNSHYEQYF,TGCAGTGCTAGTATAGGACGGGGAAACTCCCACTACGAGCAGTACTTC
-,TRBD1,TRBJ1-3,TRBV7-2,CASSFQGQGWDPRNTIYF,TGTGCCAGCAGCTTTCAGGGACAGGGATGGGATCCCCGAAACACCATATATTTT